Shown below are 23 T cell receptor beta chains from a single sample sequenced in a study of blood T cell repertoires in COVID-19. Libraries were prepared by immunoSEQ multiplex PCR; TCRdb keeps only in-frame clonotypes and omits some of them. Among about 52,000 clones listed, roughly four fifths were seen once. The sequencing input was peripheral blood. The receptors were sampled from a man aged 70-80 years with active COVID-19.

This chain connects TRBV6-1 to TRBJ2-4; possible D gene TRBD2, 5 bases. The CDR3 is 15 residues long. V lost 3 bases to trimming and J lost 1 base, with 10 bases between them. CDR1 and CDR2 (germline): MNHNS, SASEGT. The CDR3, as DNA: TGTGCCAGCAGTGACGGAGCGGCGGCCAAAAACATTCAGTACTTC. Protein: CASSDGAAAKNIQYF.

The chain carries TRBV2 and TRBJ1-2, with 10 nucleotides matching TRBD1. The ends lost 9 bases at V and 4 bases at J; junction bases unmatched: 14. The CDR3 consists of 16 residues. Per the germline V gene, CDR1 is SNHLY and CDR2 is FYNNEI. CDR3 loop: CAREDFDRGHGYGYTF. CDR3 coding DNA: TGTGCCAGAGAGGACTTCGACAGGGGGCACGGCTATGGCTACACCTTC.

The V and J genes are TRBV19 and TRBJ1-5; the D gene is possibly TRBD1 (6 bases). The length of the CDR3 is 19 residues. CDR1 LNHDA and CDR2 SQIVND come from the germline V gene (reference sequence). The V end lost 5 bases, the J end lost 3 bases, and 26 bases lay between the germline ends. CDR3 nucleotide sequence: TGTGCCAGTAGTTCTCACGCCGGGACACCCTCCGATGTCAATCAGCCCCAGCATTTT. It codes for CASSSHAGTPSDVNQPQHF.

This clone showed up just a few times. The rearrangement joins TRBV19 to TRBJ1-2, with 9 positions matching TRBD1. From germline, CDR1 is LNHDA and CDR2 SQIVND (reference sequence). V trimming: 7 bases; J trimming: 6 bases; junction bases outside the gene matches: 12. This CDR3 has 15 amino acids. For the CDR3, the DNA is TGTGCCAGTAAATGGACAGGGGCGGCAGTTGATGGCTACACCTTC. Translated, it gives CASKWTGAAVDGYTF.

This clone appeared a single time. The chain carries TRBV9 and TRBJ2-7; 11 bases match TRBD1. CDR1 SGDLS and CDR2 YYNGEE come from the germline V gene. With 3 bases clipped from V and 5 bases from J, the junction kept 7 bases outside the gene matches. This CDR3 spans 15 amino acids. The CDR3 here is CASSESGTGGHEQYF. CDR3 nucleotides: TGTGCCAGCAGCGAATCCGGGACAGGGGGGCACGAGCAGTACTTC.

The chain has TRBV12-3 or TRBV12-4 and TRBJ1-2; no clear D gene. The CDR3 is made up of 11 amino acids. With 4 bases removed from V and 8 bases from J, the gap between germline ends came to 8 bases. The CDR3, as DNA: TGTGCCAGCAGTTCTACGGGGGGCTACACCTTC. It yields the protein CASSSTGGYTF.

The J gene is TRBJ2-7, the V gene TRBV28; 10 bases are a match to TRBD2. The V gene's germline CDR1 is MDHEN and CDR2 SYDVKM. With 4 bases clipped from V and 4 bases from J, the junction kept 7 bases outside the gene matches. This CDR3 spans 15 amino acids. DNA of the CDR3: TGTGCCAGCAGTTCGCTAGCGGGGGCCAAATACGAGCAGTACTTC. Translated: CASSSLAGAKYEQYF.

This clone was observed a handful of times. The chain links TRBV7-2 to TRBJ1-1; weak D call: TRBD1 (5 bases). The germline CDR1 and CDR2 sequences are SGHTA and FQGNSA. Trimming pared 10 bases from V and 0 bases from J, leaving 15 bases between. CDR3 length: 14 amino acids. The CDR3 coding sequence is TGTGCCACGGCAGACAGAAACATGAACACTGAAGCTTTCTTT. Translating gives CATADRNMNTEAFF.

The chain links TRBV5-1 to TRBJ2-3, with D perhaps matching TRBD2 (5 bases). Germline V gene sequence: CDR1 SGHRS, CDR2 YFSETQ. The V and J ends lost 0 bases and 0 bases respectively, with 8 bases between them. This CDR3 spans 15 amino acids. CDR3 DNA: TGCGCCAGCAGCTTGGAAGGGAGAAGCACAGATACGCAGTATTTT. Amino acid sequence: CASSLEGRSTDTQYF.

This clone was found a few times. The genes are TRBV30 and TRBJ1-1; 7 bases fit TRBD1. The CDR3 totals 12 residues. J lost 6 bases, V lost 4 bases, and 5 bases had no gene match. Germline V gene lookup returns CDR1 GTSNPN and CDR2 SVGIG (reference sequence). The CDR3 region has the DNA TGTGCCTGGAACAGGGGCTCCCCTGAAGCTTTCTTT. The encoded protein is CAWNRGSPEAFF.

The V gene is TRBV19, the J gene TRBJ2-5, with TRBD1 matching 8 bases. The CDR3 is 15 amino acids. The ends lost 5 bases at V and 5 bases at J; junction bases unmatched: 10. The germline V gene encodes CDR1 LNHDA and CDR2 SQIVND (reference sequence). Written as DNA, the CDR3 is TGTGCCAGTAGTTCACCTGGACAGGGTCTTGAGACCCAGTACTTC. It is translated as CASSSPGQGLETQYF.

This clone was observed a handful of times. This chain uses TRBV7-5 with TRBJ2-7; TRBD1 is the table's D call, not checked against the DNA. TRBV7-5 is deemed a pseudogene. The CDR3 has 13 amino acids. The DNA for the CDR3 is TGTGTCAGAAGAGGTGGGCGTAGGTACGAGCAGTACTTC. Amino acids: CVRRGGRRYEQYF.

The V call is TRBV3-1 (or the pseudogene TRBV3-2), the J call TRBJ2-1; 8 nucleotides agree with TRBD2. Trimming removed 3 bases from V and 7 bases from J; junction bases left unmatched: 2. The CDR3 is 13 amino acids. Germline CDR1 reads LGHDT; CDR2 reads YNNKEL (reference sequence). This CDR3 is CASSQGTRNEQFF. Written as DNA, the CDR3 is TGTGCCAGCAGCCAGGGGACTAGAAATGAGCAGTTCTTC.

The CDR3 sequence: CASSLDASLRGYTF. CDR3 DNA: TGTGCCAGCAGCTTAGATGCCTCTCTGAGGGGCTACACCTTC. The rearrangement uses TRBV11-2 and TRBJ1-2, with unresolved D. Germline V gene sequence: CDR1 SGHAT, CDR2 FQNNGV. The CDR3 has 14 amino acids. V lost 0 bases, J lost 8 bases, and 13 bases lay in between.

The V call is TRBV9, the J call TRBJ1-3; D unresolved. The length of the CDR3 is 15 residues. The V end was cut by 3 bases, the J end by 0 bases, with 10 bases between. From germline, CDR1 is SGDLS and CDR2 YYNGEE. CDR3 residues: CASSGSPLSGNTIYF. The DNA for the CDR3 is TGTGCCAGCAGCGGGAGCCCGCTCTCTGGAAACACCATATATTTT.

CDR3 region: CASSLDPSGGAYEQYF. DNA for the CDR3: TGCGCCAGCAGCTTGGATCCTAGCGGGGGGGCCTACGAGCAGTACTTC. The chain combines TRBV5-1 with TRBJ2-7; 12 bases match TRBD2. The germline V gene has CDR1 SGHRS and CDR2 YFSETQ. This CDR3 has 16 amino acids. V was pared by 0 bases and J by 2 bases, with 3 bases of the junction left unmatched.

The V call is TRBV3-1 (or the pseudogene TRBV3-2), the J call TRBJ1-6; D remains unclear. V was cut by 4 bases and J by 5 bases, with 15 bases left in between. The germline CDR1 and CDR2 sequences are LGHDT and YNNKEL (reference sequence). The CDR3 has 16 amino acids. The CDR3 is CASSPEDQVHNSPLHF. Here the CDR3 DNA reads TGTGCCAGCAGCCCCGAAGACCAGGTCCATAATTCACCCCTCCACTTT.

This chain joins TRBV5-1 and TRBJ2-6, with 9 bases fitting TRBD1. The J segment lost 0 bases and the V segment lost 4 bases, leaving 5 bases of the junction unmatched. Per the germline V gene, CDR1 is SGHRS and CDR2 is YFSETQ. The CDR3 totals 17 residues. The CDR3 loop reads CASSRDRAYSGANVLTF. The CDR3 nucleotides read TGCGCCAGCAGCAGGGACAGGGCCTACTCTGGGGCCAACGTCCTGACTTTC.

The chain employs TRBV5-1 and TRBJ2-7, with a weak D call TRBD1 (6 bases). CDR1 SGHRS and CDR2 YFSETQ come from the germline V gene. There are 13 residues in the CDR3. The V end was cut by 5 bases, the J end by 3 bases, with 12 bases between. The CDR3 nucleotides are TGCGCCAGCAGTCCCGGACAGTTCTACGAGCAGTACTTC. Encoded protein: CASSPGQFYEQYF.

The rearrangement uses TRBV6-2 or TRBV6-3 and TRBJ2-1; TRBD1 matches 8 bases. The CDR3 extends over 13 amino acids. Looked up from germline, CDR1 is MNHEY and CDR2 is SVGEGT. The V segment lost 4 bases and the J segment 6 bases; nucleotides outside the gene matches: 2. The CDR3 spells CASSWGQVNEQFF. The CDR3 DNA sequence: TGTGCCAGCAGTTGGGGACAGGTCAATGAGCAGTTCTTC.

This chain links TRBV6-5 with TRBJ2-2; 13 positions match TRBD2. The germline CDR1 and CDR2 sequences are MNHEY and SVGAGI. The CDR3 has 15 amino acids. Germline trimming cut 5 bases from V and 7 bases from J; bases unmatched to any gene: 4. DNA for the CDR3: TGTGCCAGCAGTACTAGCGGGGGGGCAATCGGGGAGCTGTTTTTT. Translated: CASSTSGGAIGELFF.

The gene calls are TRBV19 and TRBJ1-1; tentative D call: TRBD1 (5 bases). Germline CDR1 is LNHDA and CDR2 is SQIVND (reference sequence). The CDR3 contains 16 residues. Trimming took off 1 base at V and 6 bases at J, with 18 bases between the two ends. CDR3 region: CASSIARTGVRAEAFF. CDR3 sequence (DNA): TGTGCCAGTAGTATAGCTCGGACGGGGGTAAGGGCTGAAGCTTTCTTT.

J is TRBJ2-5 and V is TRBV7-3; weak D call: TRBD1 (6 bases). The CDR3 runs to 15 residues. Germline V gene data show CDR1 as SGHTA and CDR2 as FQGTGA. V shed 5 bases and J shed 0 bases, with 13 bases lying between them. The chain's CDR3 is CASSRGGPYQETQYF. The CDR3 DNA sequence: TGTGCCAGCAGCCGAGGGGGACCGTACCAAGAGACCCAGTACTTC.